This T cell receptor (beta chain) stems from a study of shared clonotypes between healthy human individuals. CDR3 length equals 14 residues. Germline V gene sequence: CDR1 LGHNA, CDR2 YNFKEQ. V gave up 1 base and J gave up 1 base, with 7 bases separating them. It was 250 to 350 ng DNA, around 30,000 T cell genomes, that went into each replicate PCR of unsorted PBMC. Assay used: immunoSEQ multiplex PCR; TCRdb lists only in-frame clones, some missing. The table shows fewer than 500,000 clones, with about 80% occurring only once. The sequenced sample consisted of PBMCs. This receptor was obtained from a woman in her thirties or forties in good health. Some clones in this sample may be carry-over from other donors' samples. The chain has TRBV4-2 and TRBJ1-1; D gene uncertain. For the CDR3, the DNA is TGTGCCAGCAGCCAAGTCCGGGGGAACACTGAAGCTTTCTTT. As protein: CASSQVRGNTEAFF.